Each of the 5 T cell receptor beta chains below was sequenced from the same sample in a study of T-cell memory formation after mild COVID-19. TCRdb re-analysed the 5' RACE reads in MiXCR, keeping a single row per CDR3 protein. The data hold 150,000 to 200,000 distinct CDR3 sequences, with about a sixth observed a single time. Sequenced input: PBMCs or a T cell subset sorted from them (not recorded which). All receptors derive from an adult woman who had mild COVID-19 (a few samples of this study predate the infection). Cell type and time point are not known.

The chain employs TRBV7-9 and TRBJ2-7, with TRBD1 identical over 10 bases. Germline assignment: CDR1 SEHNR and CDR2 FQNEAQ (reference sequence). CDR3 length equals 16 residues. Germline trimming cut 4 bases from V and 4 bases from J; bases unmatched to any gene: 10. This chain's CDR3 is CASSSDRGSRVYEQYF. In DNA, the CDR3 is TGTGCCAGCAGCTCGGACAGGGGGAGCAGGGTTTACGAGCAGTACTTC.

This clonotype was found a few times. The chain uses TRBV7-8 and TRBJ1-1; D is unclear. CDR3 size: 15 residues. The germline gives CDR1 SGHVS, CDR2 FQNEAQ. V lost 4 bases and J lost 3, with 15 bases in between. DNA for the CDR3: TGTGCCAGCAGCTCCCCTCGGGGTTCTCACACTGAAGCTTTCTTT. This gives the protein CASSSPRGSHTEAFF.

This chain links TRBV20-1 with TRBJ2-1, with 7 nucleotides matching TRBD1. CDR3 size: 15 residues. J was trimmed by 3 bases and V by 6 bases; bases with no gene match: 11. Germline loops: CDR1 DFQATT, CDR2 SNEGSKA (reference sequence). The CDR3 sequence: CSARFPGTVYNEQFF. DNA for the CDR3: TGCAGTGCCCGCTTTCCCGGGACAGTCTACAATGAGCAGTTCTTC.

The table lists this clonotype with many counts. The chain employs TRBV5-5 and TRBJ2-5, with a weak D call TRBD2 (6 bases). The CDR3 loop spans 13 amino acids. V lost 5 bases to trimming and J lost 4 bases, with 12 bases between them. Germline-derived CDR1 and CDR2 are SGHKS and YYEKEE (reference sequence). CDR3 sequence (DNA): TGTGCCAGCAGAACTGGGGGGACAGAGACCCAGTACTTC. Its translation: CASRTGGTETQYF.

The table lists this clonotype with a few counts. V and J are TRBV5-1 and TRBJ2-7; TRBD2 aligns across 11 bases. The germline gives CDR1 SGHRS, CDR2 YFSETQ. The length of the CDR3 is 16 residues. V was pared by 4 bases and J by 2 bases, with 8 bases of the junction left unmatched. The CDR3 region has the DNA TGCGCCAGCAGCCTCTTAGCGGGAGGGGGAACCTACGAGCAGTACTTC. It yields the protein CASSLLAGGGTYEQYF.